The 6 T cell receptor beta chains below were found in one sample sequenced in a study of PD-L1 blockade in urothelial cancer. Repertoires were generated with immunoSEQ multiplex PCR, while TCRdb's copy carries only in-frame clones and drops some. The table shows 45,000 to 60,000 clones, with 70% to 90% occurring only once. The input for sequencing was PBMCs, taken around atezolizumab (anti-PD-L1) treatment. These receptors originate from a man aged 60-69 years with urothelial cancer.

The chain links TRBV4-3 to TRBJ1-3, with 7 bases that match TRBD1. This CDR3 has 16 residues. CDR1 LGHNA and CDR2 YSLEER come from the germline V gene. With 5 bases clipped from V and 0 bases from J, the junction kept 7 bases outside the gene matches. The CDR3: CASSTHRGNSGNTIYF. CDR3 in DNA: TGCGCCAGCAGCACCCACAGGGGAAACTCTGGAAACACCATATATTTT.

CDR3 amino acids: CACSLAGGLSSYNEQFF. CDR3 in DNA: TGTGCCTGCTCTCTAGCGGGGGGGTTAAGCTCCTACAATGAGCAGTTCTTC. The chain carries TRBV30 and TRBJ2-1; 12 bases are a match to TRBD2. V dropped 6 bases and J dropped 0; count of bases not matched to a gene: 9. This CDR3 is built from 17 residues. Germline values: CDR1 GTSNPN, CDR2 SVGIG (reference sequence). Supplemented by reference TRBV30 and TRBJ2-1, the full variable domain reads SQTIHQWPATLVQPVGSPLSLECTVEGTSNPNLYWYRQAAGRGLQLLFYSVGIGQISSEVPQNLSASRPQDRQFILSSKKLLLSDSGFYLCACSLAGGLSSYNEQFFGPGTRLTVL.

CDR3 bases: TGTGCCAGCAGCTTAGCAGGGGCGAGCTTACGCACAGATACGCAGTATTTT. Protein product: CASSLAGASLRTDTQYF. The rearrangement uses TRBV11-2 and TRBJ2-3; TRBD1 is a possible D gene (6 bases). Trimming cost V 1 base and J 1 base, with 15 bases left between them. CDR3 length: 17 amino acids. The germline V gene encodes CDR1 SGHAT and CDR2 FQNNGV.

V is TRBV4-2 and J is TRBJ1-6; 7 bases are a match to TRBD1. V shed 4 bases and J 10 bases; nucleotides not matched to a gene: 7. The CDR3 spans 14 residues. From germline, CDR1 is LGHNA and CDR2 YNFKEQ. CDR3 bases: TGTGCCAGCAGCCGCAGACAGGGTAGGTCACCCCTCCACTTT. This encodes CASSRRQGRSPLHF.

The chain is built from TRBV18 and TRBJ1-2; D is ambiguous. Trimming removed 2 bases at V and 8 bases at J, with 12 bases between. In germline, CDR1 is KGHSH, CDR2 LQKENI. The CDR3 extends over 13 amino acids. The CDR3 DNA reads as TGTGCCAGCTCACCAATTCAGACTCAGGGCTACACCTTC. This codes for CASSPIQTQGYTF.

The CDR3 is CASSLAGASPLHF. The CDR3 bases are TGTGCCAGCAGCTTGGCAGGGGCCTCACCCCTCCACTTT. The chain is built from TRBV5-4 and TRBJ1-6, with D possibly being TRBD1 (6 bases). Trimming took 0 bases from V and 10 from J, leaving 8 bases between them. CDR1 is SGHNT and CDR2 is YYREEE in the germline V gene (reference sequence). CDR3 length equals 13 residues.